Following are 12 T cell receptor beta chains from one sample sequenced in a study of cytomegalovirus exposure and HLA in healthy donors. 60 Vbeta and 13 Jbeta primers were used in PCR. Using immunoSEQ multiplex PCR, the repertoire was profiled, and TCRdb retains in-frame clones only, with some absent. The sample holds 150,000 to 200,000 clones, 79% seen once. Sample: PBMCs. These receptor sequences come from a woman aged 50 to 60 in good health and CMV-seronegative.

V and J are TRBV7-9 and TRBJ2-7; D remains ambiguous. With 6 bases removed from V and 6 bases from J, the gap between germline ends came to 21 bases. The V gene's germline CDR1 is SEHNR and CDR2 FQNEAQ (reference sequence). There are 15 residues in the CDR3. Here the CDR3 reads CASRPSFGRLAEQYF. DNA of the CDR3: TGTGCCAGCAGACCCTCGTTTGGCAGGCTCGCCGAGCAGTACTTC. The variable domain in full, completed from reference TRBV7-9 and TRBJ2-7, reads DTGVSQNPRHKITKRGQNVTFRCDPISEHNRLYWYRQTLGQGPEFLTYFQNEAQLEKSRLLSDRFSAERPKGSFSTLEIQRTEQGDSAMYLCASRPSFGRLAEQYFGPGTRLTVT.

J is TRBJ1-2 and V is TRBV6-5, with TRBD1 identical over 9 bases. This CDR3 comprises 15 residues. Germline trimming cut 6 bases from V and 2 bases from J; bases unmatched to any gene: 7. Germline-derived CDR1 and CDR2 are MNHEY and SVGAGI. CDR3 residues: CASSSPGQGNYGYTF. In DNA form, the CDR3 reads TGTGCCAGCAGCAGCCCGGGACAGGGCAACTATGGCTACACCTTC.

The count of this clone is one. This chain joins TRBV9 and TRBJ1-1; the D gene is possibly TRBD1 (6 bases). V shed 0 bases and J shed 7 bases, with 10 bases lying between them. The CDR3 is 13 amino acids. CDR1 and CDR2 from the germline V gene are SGDLS and YYNGEE. The CDR3 reads CASSVVGGREAFF. CDR3 sequence (DNA): TGTGCCAGCAGCGTAGTCGGGGGGCGTGAAGCTTTCTTT. Looking up the rest from reference TRBV9 and TRBJ1-1 gives the full variable domain: DSGVTQTPKHLITATGQRVTLRCSPRSGDLSVYWYQQSLDQGLQFLIQYYNGEERAKGNILERFSAQQFPDLHSELNLSSLELGDSALYFCASSVVGGREAFFGQGTRLTVV.

J is TRBJ2-1 and V is TRBV30; D not certain. Between the trimmed V and J ends, which lost 2 bases and 0 bases, there was a span of 8 bases. The length of the CDR3 is 14 residues. From germline, CDR1 is GTSNPN and CDR2 SVGIG (reference sequence). The DNA for the CDR3 is TGTGCCTGGAGTCTTTTGAGCTCCTACAATGAGCAGTTCTTC. Translation gives CAWSLLSSYNEQFF.

The rearrangement uses TRBV7-9 and TRBJ1-1; D remains unclear. Germline CDR1 reads SEHNR; CDR2 reads FQNEAQ (reference sequence). V lost 5 bases, J lost 9 bases, and 10 bases lay in between. The CDR3 is 11 amino acids. The CDR3 bases are TGTGCCAGCAGCGCGCTCCGTCAAGCTTTCTTT. It yields the protein CASSALRQAFF.

This clone turned up a few times. The V and J genes are TRBV6-5 and TRBJ1-2, with TRBD1 matching 9 bases. Per the germline V gene, CDR1 is MNHEY and CDR2 is SVGAGI. This CDR3 has 14 amino acids. V shed 2 bases and J 10 bases; nucleotides not matched to a gene: 8. CDR3: CASSYAGQGPPYTF. The CDR3, as DNA: TGTGCCAGCAGTTACGCGGGACAGGGACCCCCCTACACCTTC.

The V gene is TRBV29-1, the J gene TRBJ2-3; D is perhaps TRBD1 (5 bases). The V and J ends lost 4 bases and 0 bases respectively, with 14 bases between them. The germline V gene has CDR1 SQVTM and CDR2 ANQGSEA. This CDR3 is built from 15 residues. The CDR3 sequence is CSVVFPGMSTDTQYF. The DNA of the CDR3 is TGCAGCGTTGTTTTTCCAGGGATGAGCACAGATACGCAGTATTTT.

V usage is TRBV4-1 and J usage is TRBJ2-2; TRBD1 matches 12 bases. CDR1 MGHRA and CDR2 YSYEKL come from the germline V gene. Trimming cost V 3 bases and J 6 bases; bases outside gene matches: 8. This CDR3 is 17 amino acids long. CDR3 coding DNA: TGCGCCAGCAGCCAGCCTCTCGGGACAGGGGGCTCCGGGGAGCTGTTTTTT. The encoded protein is CASSQPLGTGGSGELFF.

This clone was observed a single time. The chain has TRBV6-1 and TRBJ1-2, with TRBD1 identical over 7 bases. CDR1 and CDR2 from the germline V gene are MNHNS and SASEGT. The CDR3 consists of 15 residues. V was clipped by 7 bases and J by 1 base; unmatched bases: 9. For the CDR3, the DNA is TGTGCCAGCAATTTCTTTCAGGGGGGTAACTATGGCTACACCTTC. Translating it yields CASNFFQGGNYGYTF.

The chain couples TRBV6-1 to TRBJ1-1; the D is unclear. CDR3 size: 13 residues. The V gene's germline CDR1 is MNHNS and CDR2 SASEGT. V shed 1 base and J shed 5 bases, with 8 bases lying between them. DNA for the CDR3: TGTGCCAGCAGTGAAGGGAGGGAGACTGAAGCTTTCTTT. This codes for CASSEGRETEAFF.

This sequence joins TRBV5-1 and TRBJ2-3; 8 positions agree with TRBD2. The CDR3 contains 15 residues. The germline V gene has CDR1 SGHRS and CDR2 YFSETQ. After removal of 4 bases from V and 2 bases from J, the junction contained 6 bases not matched to a gene. CDR3 DNA sequence: TGCGCCAGCAGCGACGGGACTAGAGACACAGATACGCAGTATTTT. It translates to CASSDGTRDTDTQYF.

This clone was seen a single time. The chain has TRBV4-1 and TRBJ2-7, with D perhaps TRBD1 (5 bases). Germline assignment: CDR1 MGHRA and CDR2 YSYEKL. The V end was cut by 0 bases, the J end by 2 bases, with 14 bases between. The CDR3 consists of 16 residues. The CDR3 here is CASSQDLLRGAYEQYF. CDR3 nucleotide sequence: TGCGCCAGCAGCCAAGATCTGCTTAGGGGTGCCTACGAGCAGTACTTC.